One and the same sample provided the 14 T cell receptor beta chains below, sequenced in a study of PD-1 blockade in classical Hodgkin lymphoma. The time point denotes: newly diagnosed, previously untreated cHL patient sample. Assay: immunoSEQ multiplex PCR; the TCRdb copy retains only in-frame clones and omits some. The sample shows 47,000 or so clones, roughly 93% of them seen only once. The sequenced sample was peripheral blood mononuclear cells (PBMCs). The receptor source for this set is a human donor with classical Hodgkin lymphoma.

The rearrangement joins TRBV2 to TRBJ1-1; TRBD1 might be the D (5 bases). V lost 6 bases and J 6 bases, leaving 14 bases between the germline ends. Germline V gene sequence: CDR1 SNHLY, CDR2 FYNNEI. CDR3 length equals 13 residues. CDR3 in amino acids: CASRGPGPAEAFF. The CDR3 DNA follows: TGTGCCAGCAGGGGACCAGGACCGGCTGAAGCTTTCTTT.

The J gene is TRBJ2-5, the V gene TRBV25-1, with TRBD2 as a possible D gene (5 bases). This CDR3 comprises 13 residues. V lost 8 bases to trimming and J lost 5 bases, with 15 bases between them. From germline, CDR1 is MGHDK and CDR2 SYGVNS. The chain's CDR3 is CASARRTGETQYF. The CDR3, as DNA: TGTGCCAGCGCTCGAAGAACGGGGGAGACCCAGTACTTC.

The DNA of the CDR3 is TGTGCCAGCAGTTTTGGGGAACTCAACTATGGCTACACCTTC. Translating gives CASSFGELNYGYTF. The chain combines TRBV11-2 with TRBJ1-2; no definite D call. The CDR3 is 14 residues long. Germline values: CDR1 SGHAT, CDR2 FQNNGV. V gave up 6 bases and J gave up 2 bases, with 13 bases separating them.

The chain recombines TRBV7-9 with TRBJ2-5; D unresolved. The CDR3 has 12 residues. V was pared by 6 bases and J by 3 bases, with 8 bases between. CDR1 is SEHNR, CDR2 FQNEAQ, per germline (reference sequence). CDR3 residues: CASRRDEETQYF. The CDR3 DNA reads TGTGCCAGCAGAAGAGATGAAGAGACCCAGTACTTC. Drawing the rest from reference TRBV7-9 and TRBJ2-5, the complete variable domain is DTGVSQNPRHKITKRGQNVTFRCDPISEHNRLYWYRQTLGQGPEFLTYFQNEAQLEKSRLLSDRFSAERPKGSFSTLEIQRTEQGDSAMYLCASRRDEETQYFGPGTRLLVL.

This chain links TRBV4-1 with TRBJ2-7; no clear D gene. CDR3 size: 16 residues. Germline values: CDR1 MGHRA, CDR2 YSYEKL. V was clipped by 1 base and J by 0 bases, with 13 bases between them. Here the CDR3 reads CASSQVRSAYSYEQYF. CDR3 bases: TGCGCCAGCAGCCAAGTTAGGAGCGCGTACTCCTACGAGCAGTACTTC.

Here the CDR3 DNA reads TGTGCCAGCAGCTTAGCCCGGCTAGGAAGAGAGACCCAGTACTTC. Its translation: CASSLARLGRETQYF. This chain connects TRBV7-8 to TRBJ2-5, with D unresolved. Germline V CDR1 and CDR2: SGHVS, FQNEAQ. V was trimmed by 0 bases and J by 4 bases, leaving 12 bases between them. There are 15 residues in the CDR3. The whole variable domain, filled in from reference TRBV7-8 and TRBJ2-5, reads GAGVSQSPRYKVAKRGQDVALRCDPISGHVSLFWYQQALGQGPEFLTYFQNEAQLDKSGLPSDRFFAERPEGSVSTLKIQRTQQEDSAVYLCASSLARLGRETQYFGPGTRLLVL.

The rearrangement links TRBV27 to TRBJ2-3; D ambiguous. The CDR3 consists of 19 residues. CDR1 is MNHEY and CDR2 is SMNVEV in the germline V gene (reference sequence). V gave up 4 bases and J gave up 2 bases, with 25 bases separating them. The CDR3 spells CASSYNGVGLPLPTDTQYF. The DNA of the CDR3 is TGTGCCAGCAGTTACAACGGAGTTGGGTTACCCCTTCCCACAGATACGCAGTATTTT.

The chain carries TRBV9 and TRBJ2-2; D is perhaps TRBD1 or TRBD2 (5 bases each). V was pared by 0 bases and J by 2 bases, with 11 bases between. The V gene's germline CDR1 is SGDLS and CDR2 YYNGEE. The CDR3 extends over 16 amino acids. In DNA, the CDR3 is TGTGCCAGCAGCGTAGGGGGCGGAGGTAACACCGGGGAGCTGTTTTTT. The encoded protein is CASSVGGGGNTGELFF.

J is TRBJ1-6 and V is TRBV28, with TRBD1 matching 7 bases. Trimming at V came to 2 bases and at J to 9 bases, leaving 4 bases not matched to a gene. Germline loops: CDR1 MDHEN, CDR2 SYDVKM. CDR3 length: 14 residues. The CDR3 here is CASSLDREVSPLHF. As DNA, the CDR3 is TGTGCCAGCAGTTTAGACAGGGAGGTTTCACCCCTCCACTTT.

Details on this clone: One end of the junction does not line up with germline, which may come from a read error. The chain combines TRBV11-2 with TRBJ1-1; D possibly corresponds to TRBD1 (6 bases). CDR3 size: 13 residues. Germline V gives CDR1 SGHAT, CDR2 FQNNGV. CDR3 in amino acids: CASSLVTGHQALF. Written as DNA, the CDR3 is TGTGCCAGCAGCTTAGTGACAGGCCACCAGGCCCTCTTT.

The chain links TRBV11-2 to TRBJ2-2, with a possible D match to TRBD2 (6 bases). This CDR3 is 14 amino acids long. CDR1 is SGHAT and CDR2 is FQNNGV in the germline V gene. Trimming left V 2 bases short and J 7 bases short, with 11 bases between. Here the CDR3 reads CASSLSFSGGELFF. The CDR3 nucleotides read TGTGCCAGCAGCTTATCTTTTAGCGGCGGGGAGCTGTTTTTT.

The chain carries TRBV7-8 and TRBJ2-7, with 7 bases aligning to TRBD1. From germline, CDR1 is SGHVS and CDR2 FQNEAQ. V gave up 4 bases and J gave up 1 base; unmatched junction bases: 4. The CDR3 extends over 14 amino acids. The DNA for the CDR3 is TGTGCCAGCAGCTCGGACAGGAGATCCTACGAGCAGTACGTC. Translating gives CASSSDRRSYEQYV.

Only one count was recorded for this clone. The V gene is TRBV5-4, the J gene TRBJ1-3; the D gene is possibly TRBD1 (6 bases). Per germline, CDR1 SGHNT and CDR2 YYREEE (reference sequence). The CDR3 sequence is 16 residues long. The V gene lost 1 base and the J gene lost 0 bases, with 11 bases spanning the gap. The DNA for the CDR3 is TGTGCCAGCAGCTTGCAGGGGTCCACCTCTGGAAACACCATATATTTT. Translation: CASSLQGSTSGNTIYF.

The chain combines TRBV30 with TRBJ2-1; D is unclear. The length of the CDR3 is 13 residues. Germline V CDR1 and CDR2: GTSNPN, SVGIG (reference sequence). Trimming shortened V by 4 bases and J by 0 bases, and 7 bases separated the two germline ends. CDR3 in amino acids: CAWNGNSYNEQFF. CDR3 bases: TGTGCCTGGAATGGAAACTCCTACAATGAGCAGTTCTTC.